The entry below gives a single T cell receptor (beta chain) sequence along with its context. These data originate in a study of control samples from healthy donors and cancer patients. This table comes from immunoSEQ multiplex PCR, and its TCRdb copy is limited to in-frame clones, with some not included. The sample holds some 170,000 clones, about 94% seen once. Trimming took 3 bases from V and 5 from J; bases not matched to a gene: 6. The germline gives CDR1 MNHEY, CDR2 SMNVEV (reference sequence). This CDR3 contains 15 residues. The sequenced material came from PBMCs. The chain combines TRBV27 with TRBJ2-2; 7 bases agree with TRBD1. The TCR originated in a man aged 55-75 years with colorectal cancer. The CDR3 loop reads CASSFGTAITGELFF. Here the CDR3 DNA reads TGTGCCAGCAGTTTCGGGACAGCGATTACCGGGGAGCTGTTTTTT.